The source of this T cell receptor (beta chain) is a study of CD8 T cells in Susac syndrome. Study-level background: There were roughly six sequenced Susac syndrome patients with active disease and about 8 in remission. Regarding the study as a whole: The CD4+ T cell repertoires that were profiled in Susac syndrome showed no clonal expansion.

With random hexamers, roughly 0.45 to 1 ug RNA was reverse transcribed. Amplification of TCR beta CDR3 was carried out by immunoSEQ multiplex PCR, which covered 54 Vbeta and 13 Jbeta segments. TCRdb fed the immunoSEQ multiplex PCR reads into MiXCR, producing one record per CDR3 protein. The sample lists around 140,000 distinct CDR3 sequences, 95% seen once, with 0.14% in the top ten. As judged by recently defined diagnostic criteria, patients with Susac syndrome had definite or probable disease. Germline CDR1 and CDR2: KGHSH and LQKENI. The V end lost 1 base, the J end lost 0 bases, and 9 bases lay between the germline ends. The CDR3 is 15 residues long. Concerning this clonotype itself: What it recognizes is unknown.

This sequence was found in a human donor with Susac syndrome. The chain combines TRBV18 with TRBJ1-1; no clear D gene. The sample comprised CD4+ T cells from PBMCs. The CDR3, as DNA: TGTGCCAGCTCACCACTCTCTCGGTTGAACACTGAAGCTTTCTTT. Translating it yields CASSPLSRLNTEAFF.